These 10 T cell receptor beta chains originate from one sample sequenced in a study of OX40 agonist ivuxolimab in advanced cancers. The receptor library was made with the immunoSEQ multiplex PCR assay. TCRdb took this table from immuneACCESS and kept in-frame rearrangements with V and J called. Such tables lack part of the clones; where checked against another copy, unresolved V genes explain under half of the gap, and the rest is unexplained. The sample yields fewer than 85,000 clones; around nine tenths were counted once. Approximately 0.79% of the sample comes from the top ten. This material consisted of CD4+ or CD8+ T cells sorted from blood, taken in a trial of the OX40 agonist ivuxolimab. The receptors derive from an adult with an advanced solid tumor such as melanoma, head and neck, liver or kidney cancer.

The count of this clone is one. The chain carries TRBV6-8 and TRBJ1-4; the D gene is possibly TRBD1 (5 bases). The CDR3 length is 18 residues. V dropped 8 bases and J dropped 8 bases, with 30 bases sitting between them. Germline V gene sequence: CDR1 MNHGY, CDR2 SAAAGT. The CDR3 DNA is TGTGCCAGCGCCACTGGGGGGAATACCGGGGTTCAGTGGGAAAAACTGTTTTTT. It translates to CASATGGNTGVQWEKLFF.

V gene TRBV6-1 combines with J gene TRBJ2-1, with TRBD2 matching over 7 bases. J was trimmed by 10 bases and V by 7 bases; bases with no gene match: 10. The germline gives CDR1 MNHNS, CDR2 SASEGT. This CDR3 comprises 13 residues. The CDR3: CASTLPGLPEQFF. The CDR3, as DNA: TGTGCCAGCACCCTACCGGGACTACCCGAGCAGTTCTTC.

The chain employs TRBV7-9 and TRBJ1-2; D possibly corresponds to TRBD1 (6 bases). V lost 5 bases, J lost 8 bases, and 15 bases lay in between. This CDR3 region has 13 residues. Per the germline V gene, CDR1 is SEHNR and CDR2 is FQNEAQ (reference sequence). CDR3 coding DNA: TGTGCCAGCAGCCGACAGGCTAAGTTGGGCTACACCTTC. It is translated as CASSRQAKLGYTF.

V gene TRBV23-1 combines with J gene TRBJ2-7; 9 nucleotides match TRBD2. TRBV23-1 is classed as an ORF, of uncertain function. The CDR3 covers 16 residues. The V gene end was trimmed by 2 bases and the J gene end by 1 base; junction bases not matched to a gene: 6. CDR3 loop: CASSQRERGVSYEQYF. The CDR3 DNA follows: TGCGCCAGCAGTCAACGGGAGCGGGGGGTTTCCTACGAGCAGTACTTC.

This clone was picked up a small number of times. The rearrangement uses TRBV28 and TRBJ1-1; the D gene is possibly TRBD1 (5 bases). CDR3 length: 18 amino acids. In germline, CDR1 is MDHEN, CDR2 SYDVKM. Trimming pared 5 bases from V and 0 bases from J, leaving 22 bases between. For the CDR3, the DNA is TGTGCCAGCAGTCCCGTTATTTTTGGGGGAAATATGAACACTGAAGCTTTCTTT. It encodes CASSPVIFGGNMNTEAFF.

CDR3 bases: TGTGCCAGCACACGGACAGGTTCCAATCAGCCCCAGCATTTT. It yields the protein CASTRTGSNQPQHF. This sequence joins TRBV6-1 and TRBJ1-5; 7 bases are a match to TRBD1. This CDR3 has 14 residues. Germline V gives CDR1 MNHNS, CDR2 SASEGT. V lost 7 bases, J lost 3 bases, and 6 bases stayed unmatched.

The V and J genes are TRBV7-9 and TRBJ1-5, with D possibly being TRBD1 (6 bases). The CDR3 has 14 amino acids. V was trimmed by 5 bases and J by 3 bases, leaving 11 bases between them. The germline CDR1 and CDR2 sequences are SEHNR and FQNEAQ (reference sequence). The CDR3 protein is CASSRTGANQPQHF. Here the CDR3 DNA reads TGTGCCAGCAGCCGGACGGGGGCCAATCAGCCCCAGCATTTT. Supplemented by reference TRBV7-9 and TRBJ1-5, the full variable domain reads DTGVSQNPRHKITKRGQNVTFRCDPISEHNRLYWYRQTLGQGPEFLTYFQNEAQLEKSRLLSDRFSAERPKGSFSTLEIQRTEQGDSAMYLCASSRTGANQPQHFGDGTRLSIL.

The chain combines TRBV2 with TRBJ2-7; perhaps TRBD2 as D (5 bases). Germline V gene sequence: CDR1 SNHLY, CDR2 FYNNEI. This CDR3 is 12 amino acids long. The V and J ends lost 8 bases and 2 bases respectively, with 10 bases between them. CDR3 protein: CASGLLPYEQYF. In DNA form, the CDR3 reads TGTGCCAGCGGACTGTTGCCCTACGAGCAGTACTTC.

The V gene is TRBV9, the J gene TRBJ2-5; TRBD1 agrees at 9 bases. The CDR3 spans 16 residues. CDR1 is SGDLS, CDR2 YYNGEE, per germline. The V gene end was trimmed by 0 bases and the J gene end by 5 bases; junction bases not matched to a gene: 8. The CDR3 sequence is CASSVEGVGQGETQYF. The DNA for the CDR3 is TGTGCCAGCAGCGTAGAGGGAGTAGGACAGGGGGAGACCCAGTACTTC.

This chain joins TRBV30 and TRBJ1-6; the D gene is possibly TRBD1 (5 bases). V lost 4 bases and J lost 5, with 6 bases in between. Per the germline V gene, CDR1 is GTSNPN and CDR2 is SVGIG (reference sequence). The CDR3 length is 12 residues. CDR3 DNA sequence: TGTGCCTGGAACAGGAATAATTCACCCCTCCACTTT. It translates to CAWNRNNSPLHF.